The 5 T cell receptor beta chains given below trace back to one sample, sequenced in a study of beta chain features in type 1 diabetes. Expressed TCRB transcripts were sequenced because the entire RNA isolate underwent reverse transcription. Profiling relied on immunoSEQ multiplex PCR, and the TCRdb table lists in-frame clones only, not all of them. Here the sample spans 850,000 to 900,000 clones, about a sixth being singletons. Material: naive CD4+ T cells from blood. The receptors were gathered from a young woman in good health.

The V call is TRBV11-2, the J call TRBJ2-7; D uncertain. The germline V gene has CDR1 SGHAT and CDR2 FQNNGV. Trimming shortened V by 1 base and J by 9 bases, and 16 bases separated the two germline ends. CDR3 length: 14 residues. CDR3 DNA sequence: TGTGCCAGCAGCTTAGGTCCGCGACGGCCTTGGCAGTACTTC. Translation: CASSLGPRRPWQYF.

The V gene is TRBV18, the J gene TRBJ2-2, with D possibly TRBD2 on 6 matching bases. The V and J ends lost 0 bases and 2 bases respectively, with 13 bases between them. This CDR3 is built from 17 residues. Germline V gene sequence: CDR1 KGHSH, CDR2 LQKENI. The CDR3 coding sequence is TGTGCCAGCTCACCACCGAGCTCCGGGACTAACACCGGGGAGCTGTTTTTT. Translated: CASSPPSSGTNTGELFF.

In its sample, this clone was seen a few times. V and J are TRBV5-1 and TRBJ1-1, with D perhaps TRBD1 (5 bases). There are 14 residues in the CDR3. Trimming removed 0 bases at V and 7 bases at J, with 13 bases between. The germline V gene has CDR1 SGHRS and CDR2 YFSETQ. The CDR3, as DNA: TGCGCCAGCAGCTTGGCACCGGGACCGAGTGAAGCTTTCTTT. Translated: CASSLAPGPSEAFF.

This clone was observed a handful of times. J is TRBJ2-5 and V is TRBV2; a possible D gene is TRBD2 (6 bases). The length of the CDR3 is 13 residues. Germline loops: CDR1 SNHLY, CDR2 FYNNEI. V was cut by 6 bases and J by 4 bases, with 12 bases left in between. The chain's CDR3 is CASRQGGVETQYF. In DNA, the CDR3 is TGTGCCAGCAGGCAGGGAGGTGTAGAGACCCAGTACTTC.

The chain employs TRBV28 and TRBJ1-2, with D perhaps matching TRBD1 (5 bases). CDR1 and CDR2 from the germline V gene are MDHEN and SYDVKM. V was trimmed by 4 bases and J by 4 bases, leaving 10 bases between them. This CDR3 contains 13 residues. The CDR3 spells CASSYGHGYGYTF. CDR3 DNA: TGTGCCAGCAGTTATGGACACGGCTATGGCTACACCTTC.